The source of this TCR beta chain is a study of T cell responses to AZD1222 COVID-19 vaccine. Study results and caveats: When two AZD1222 doses had been given, Spike-specific TCR breadth and depth rose. The donors showed a predominance of white British ancestry and of females, with possible underestimation of clonal diversity. At baseline, just a handful of AZD1222 recipients tested seropositive. Without day 14 samples, only post-peak T cell repertoires were studied.

The protocol was immunoSEQ multiplex PCR, while the TCRdb copy is restricted to in-frame clones and leaves out a portion. The sample yields about 120,000 clones, approximately 90% seen once. Worth noting for this clone: Its antigen is unidentified.

Trimming stripped 1 base from V and 5 bases from J, with 8 bases between. There are 13 residues in the CDR3. The chain is built from TRBV12-3 or TRBV12-4 and TRBJ2-5, with no clear D. Sequencing was performed on peripheral blood, taken on day 0 of AZD1222 vaccination. The TCR was taken from an adult in good health. CDR3 amino acids: CASSLDWRETQYF. CDR3 bases: TGTGCCAGCAGTTTAGATTGGCGGGAGACCCAGTACTTC.